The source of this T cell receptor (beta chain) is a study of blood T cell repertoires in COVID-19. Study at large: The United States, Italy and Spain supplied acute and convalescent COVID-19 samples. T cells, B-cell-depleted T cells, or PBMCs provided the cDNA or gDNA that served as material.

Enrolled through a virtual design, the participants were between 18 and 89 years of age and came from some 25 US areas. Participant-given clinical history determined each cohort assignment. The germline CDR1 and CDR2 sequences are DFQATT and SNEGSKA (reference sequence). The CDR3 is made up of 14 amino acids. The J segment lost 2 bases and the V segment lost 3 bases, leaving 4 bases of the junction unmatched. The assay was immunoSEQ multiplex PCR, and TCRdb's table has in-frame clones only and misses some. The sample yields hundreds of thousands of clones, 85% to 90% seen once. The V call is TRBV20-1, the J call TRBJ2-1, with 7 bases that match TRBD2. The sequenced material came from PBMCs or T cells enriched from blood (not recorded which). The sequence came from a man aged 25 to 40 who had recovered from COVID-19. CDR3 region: CSASRGSAYNEQFF. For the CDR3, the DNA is TGCAGTGCTAGTCGCGGGAGCGCCTACAATGAGCAGTTCTTC.